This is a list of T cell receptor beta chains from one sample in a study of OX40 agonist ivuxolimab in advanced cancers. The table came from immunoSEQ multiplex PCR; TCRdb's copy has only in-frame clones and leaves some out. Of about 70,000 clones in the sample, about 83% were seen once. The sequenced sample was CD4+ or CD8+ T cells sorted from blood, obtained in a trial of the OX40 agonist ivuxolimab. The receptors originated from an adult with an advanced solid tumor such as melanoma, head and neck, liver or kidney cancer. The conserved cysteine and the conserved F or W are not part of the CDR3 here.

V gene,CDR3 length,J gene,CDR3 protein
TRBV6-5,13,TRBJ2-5,ASSYFSGTEETQY
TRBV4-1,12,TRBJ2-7,ASSHPDRSHEQY
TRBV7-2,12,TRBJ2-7,ASSFGGQTYEQY
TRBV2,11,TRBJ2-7,ASSRDKLYEQY
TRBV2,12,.,ATLVPGGIYEQY
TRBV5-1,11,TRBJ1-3,ASSYYTGNTIY
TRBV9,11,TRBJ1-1,ASSVGVGSEAF
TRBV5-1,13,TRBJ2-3,ASSLAGQPGDTQY
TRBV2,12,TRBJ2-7,ASPGLAATYEQY
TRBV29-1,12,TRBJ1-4,SVEDRTVGEKLF
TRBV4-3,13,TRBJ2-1,ASSRLAGVGDEQF
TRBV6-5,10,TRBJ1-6,ASSYLNSPLH
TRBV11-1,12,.,ASSPRDRAHEQY
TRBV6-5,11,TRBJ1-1,ASRNGGLVEAF
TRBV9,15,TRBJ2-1,ASSADLRGPSNNEQF
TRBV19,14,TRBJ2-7,ASSTEGQGPAYEQY
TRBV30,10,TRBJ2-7,AWSSATYEQY
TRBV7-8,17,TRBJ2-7,ASSLPLAPDRGGGYEQY
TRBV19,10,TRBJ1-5,ASSVTGAPQH
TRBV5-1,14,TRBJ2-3,ASSPDLAGAADTQY
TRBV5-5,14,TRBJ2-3,ASSLLWIEGTDTQY
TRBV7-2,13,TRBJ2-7,ASSFLASTKDEQY